This T cell receptor (beta chain) appears in the sequencing data of a study of T cell changes during pregnancy in multiple sclerosis. Sequencing used immunoSEQ multiplex PCR; TCRdb keeps in-frame clones, though not all of them. The sample comprises 40,000 to 50,000 clones, 90% of which are singletons, and under 0.75% rests with the top ten. V lost 0 bases to trimming and J lost 8 bases, with 10 bases between them. The CDR3 spans 14 residues. Germline V gene sequence: CDR1 LNHDA, CDR2 SQIVND (reference sequence). The sequence was obtained from a female donor with multiple sclerosis, enrolled in a pregnancy study. V gene TRBV19 combines with J gene TRBJ1-4; possible D gene TRBD1, 5 bases. The sequencing used CD4+ T cells from peripheral blood mononuclear cells, collected before pregnancy. This chain's CDR3 is CASSIEGLSEKLFF. The CDR3 DNA reads TGTGCCAGTAGTATAGAGGGACTAAGCGAAAAACTGTTTTTT.